Following are 29 T cell receptor beta chains from one sample sequenced in a study of blood T cell repertoires in COVID-19. Here immunoSEQ multiplex PCR was the method, and the copy in TCRdb shows in-frame clones only, minus some. Here the sample spans roughly 300,000 clones, 86% being singletons. Material: PBMCs or T cells enriched from blood (not recorded which). The receptors shown here come from a man aged 25-40 years who had recovered from COVID-19.

This CDR3 reads CATSALAGTLKTDTQYF. CDR3 bases: TGTGCCACCAGTGCGCTAGCGGGGACGTTAAAGACAGATACGCAGTATTTT. The rearrangement uses TRBV24-1 and TRBJ2-3, with TRBD2 identical over 9 bases. The CDR3 is 17 amino acids. J lost 3 bases, V lost 5 bases, and 11 bases had no gene match. Germline CDR1 is KGHDR and CDR2 is SFDVKD.

This clone was counted once. CDR3: CASSEGGIQETQYF. Here the CDR3 DNA reads TGCGCCAGCAGTGAGGGGGGGATCCAAGAGACCCAGTACTTC. J is TRBJ2-5 and V is TRBV10-1; possible D gene TRBD2, 6 bases. CDR1 WNHNN and CDR2 SYGVQD come from the germline V gene (reference sequence). The CDR3 has 14 amino acids. V was trimmed by 2 bases and J by 1 base, leaving 8 bases between them.

As to this clone: Other DNA sequences from this sample encode an identical CDR3 as well. This rearrangement joins TRBV29-1 to TRBJ1-5; 9 bases map to TRBD1. J lost 2 bases, V lost 6 bases, and 8 bases had no gene match. CDR1 is SQVTM, CDR2 ANQGSEA, per germline. There are 15 residues in the CDR3. CDR3 nucleotide sequence: TGCAGCGTGGGAACAGGGGGCGAAGGCAATCAGCCCCAGCATTTT. Translating gives CSVGTGGEGNQPQHF.

The chain links TRBV5-6 to TRBJ2-3, with 13 bases aligning to TRBD2. Germline V gene sequence: CDR1 SGHDT, CDR2 YYEEEE. Trimming cost V 0 bases and J 4 bases; bases outside gene matches: 2. The CDR3 totals 16 residues. CDR3 sequence (DNA): TGTGCCAGCAGCTTGGGGACTAGCGGGAGATCAGATACGCAGTATTTT. Protein sequence: CASSLGTSGRSDTQYF. Full variable domain (rest looked up from reference TRBV5-6 and TRBJ2-3): DAGVTQSPTHLIKTRGQQVTLRCSPKSGHDTVSWYQQALGQGPQFIFQYYEEEERQRGNFPDRFSGHQFPNYSSELNVNALLLGDSALYLCASSLGTSGRSDTQYFGPGTRLTVL.

The gene calls are TRBV21-1 and TRBJ2-5; no check of the table's D call, TRBD2, against the DNA was made. TRBV21-1 represents a pseudogene. This CDR3 is 13 amino acids long. The CDR3 bases are TGTGCCAGCAGCACGCGGGAGTTGGAGACCCAGTACTTC. Translating it yields CASSTRELETQYF.

V and J are TRBV19 and TRBJ1-1, with D possibly TRBD1 on 6 matching bases. The V end was cut by 4 bases, the J end by 0 bases, with 12 bases between. Germline V gives CDR1 LNHDA, CDR2 SQIVND (reference sequence). This CDR3 is built from 15 residues. The CDR3: CASSSGQIMNTEAFF. Here the CDR3 DNA reads TGTGCCAGTAGTAGCGGACAGATCATGAACACTGAAGCTTTCTTT.

The rearrangement uses TRBV4-1 and TRBJ2-7; 13 positions agree with TRBD2. Unmatched junction bases numbered 7, after V lost 1 base and J lost 4 bases. Germline-derived CDR1 and CDR2 are MGHRA and YSYEKL. The CDR3 consists of 17 residues. The DNA for the CDR3 is TGCGCCAGCAGCCAAGTGGTCTCGGGACTAGCGGGGTACGAGCAGTACTTC. Translated: CASSQVVSGLAGYEQYF.

J is TRBJ2-7 and V is TRBV10-2, with D possibly TRBD2 on 5 matching bases. Trimming removed 4 bases at V and 3 bases at J, with 10 bases between. This CDR3 spans 13 amino acids. Germline assignment: CDR1 WSHSY and CDR2 SAAADI. CDR3: CASSVATIYEQYF. The CDR3 DNA reads as TGCGCCAGCAGTGTAGCGACTATCTACGAGCAGTACTTC.

This clone was counted a single time. This sequence joins TRBV3-1 (or the pseudogene TRBV3-2) and TRBJ2-1; tentatively, D is TRBD2 (5 bases). The V and J ends lost 4 bases and 3 bases respectively, with 10 bases between them. The CDR3 has 14 amino acids. Germline V lookup: CDR1 LGHDT, CDR2 YNNKEL (reference sequence). This CDR3 reads CASSRGAHYNEQFF. CDR3 nucleotide sequence: TGTGCCAGCAGCCGGGGAGCTCACTACAATGAGCAGTTCTTC.

The rearrangement links TRBV5-8 to TRBJ2-3, with a tentative D call TRBD2 (6 bases). Germline CDR1 SGHTS, CDR2 YDEGEE. The V end lost 6 bases, the J end lost 2 bases, and 16 bases lay between the germline ends. This CDR3 is built from 15 residues. The CDR3 sequence is CASTKSGRNTDTQYF. CDR3 sequence (DNA): TGTGCCAGCACCAAAAGCGGGCGCAACACAGATACGCAGTATTTT.

The rearrangement links TRBV11-3 to TRBJ1-4, with D unclear. The CDR3 length is 12 residues. From germline, CDR1 is SGHNT and CDR2 YENEEA. Trimming removed 5 bases at V and 8 bases at J, with 9 bases between. CDR3 region: CASSQIREKLFF. The CDR3 region has the DNA TGTGCCAGCAGCCAAATACGGGAAAAACTGTTTTTT.

The chain carries TRBV5-4 and TRBJ1-1, with a possible D match to TRBD1 (5 bases). CDR3 length: 15 residues. Germline CDR1 is SGHNT and CDR2 is YYREEE (reference sequence). With 0 bases removed from V and 5 bases from J, the gap between germline ends came to 14 bases. For the CDR3, the DNA is TGTGCCAGCAGCTTGGTGGGGGACTACGGGACTGAAGCTTTCTTT. This gives the protein CASSLVGDYGTEAFF.

Only one count was recorded for this clone. Here the CDR3 reads CASSPRGAGYGYTF. The CDR3 nucleotides read TGTGCCAGCAGCCCGCGCGGAGCTGGCTATGGCTACACCTTC. The rearrangement links TRBV5-6 to TRBJ1-2; D remains unclear. The V end lost 4 bases, the J end lost 4 bases, and 14 bases lay between the germline ends. Per the germline V gene, CDR1 is SGHDT and CDR2 is YYEEEE. CDR3 length: 14 residues.

This clone was detected a few times. The genes are TRBV11-2 and TRBJ2-7, with D possibly matching TRBD2 (5 bases). V was pared by 4 bases and J by 6 bases, with 13 bases between. The CDR3 is 13 residues long. Germline V gene data show CDR1 as SGHAT and CDR2 as FQNNGV. In DNA, the CDR3 is TGTGCCAGCAGCTCAAGCGGAAGTTTCGAGCAGTACTTC. This sequence encodes CASSSSGSFEQYF.

This clone has only one observation. The V gene is TRBV5-4, the J gene TRBJ1-4; D might be TRBD1 (5 bases). From germline, CDR1 is SGHNT and CDR2 YYREEE (reference sequence). V was pared by 4 bases and J by 0 bases, with 22 bases between. This CDR3 is 19 amino acids long. The CDR3 loop is CASSTNRDYSAATNEKLFF. As DNA, the CDR3 is TGTGCCAGCAGCACGAACCGGGACTATAGTGCTGCAACTAATGAAAAACTGTTTTTT.

The chain couples TRBV9 to TRBJ2-1; TRBD2 is a possible D gene (7 bases). Germline V gene sequence: CDR1 SGDLS, CDR2 YYNGEE. The CDR3 consists of 14 residues. The germline V and J ends were trimmed by 4 bases and 8 bases, with 16 bases remaining between them. The CDR3 region is CASSLRGAGYEQFF. DNA of the CDR3: TGTGCCAGCAGCCTCCGGGGGGCGGGCTATGAGCAGTTCTTC.

The gene calls are TRBV29-1 and TRBJ1-2; D is unclear. The CDR3 consists of 13 residues. Deletions cut 3 bases from V and 6 bases from J, with 14 bases between. Germline V gives CDR1 SQVTM, CDR2 ANQGSEA. The CDR3 protein is CSVDSGVRHGYTF. CDR3 DNA: TGCAGCGTTGACTCCGGGGTCAGACATGGCTACACCTTC.

V is TRBV5-1 and J is TRBJ1-1; 8 bases match TRBD1. The CDR3 length is 15 residues. Germline V gene data show CDR1 as SGHRS and CDR2 as YFSETQ. Germline trimming cut 3 bases from V and 5 bases from J; bases unmatched to any gene: 9. CDR3 sequence (DNA): TGCGCCAGCAGCTCTGGACAGGGTGTTATTACTGAAGCTTTCTTT. It codes for CASSSGQGVITEAFF.

This clone has a single count. The J gene is TRBJ2-7, the V gene TRBV15; TRBD2 matches 9 bases. The CDR3 runs 14 residues. Germline V gene sequence: CDR1 LNHNV, CDR2 YYDKDF (reference sequence). V was pared by 3 bases and J by 7 bases, with 7 bases of the junction left unmatched. This CDR3 reads CATSRAAGGKEQYF. As DNA, the CDR3 is TGTGCCACCAGCAGGGCGGCGGGGGGGAAAGAGCAGTACTTC.

This rearrangement joins TRBV27 to TRBJ1-5; 10 bases are shared with TRBD1. The CDR3 is 16 residues long. V was pared by 6 bases and J by 1 base, with 6 bases of the junction left unmatched. Per germline, CDR1 MNHEY and CDR2 SMNVEV (reference sequence). Here the CDR3 reads CASSDRGRGSNQPQHF. In DNA form, the CDR3 reads TGTGCCAGCAGCGACAGGGGGCGCGGAAGCAATCAGCCCCAGCATTTT.

V is TRBV19 and J is TRBJ1-1; no firm D call. Germline values: CDR1 LNHDA, CDR2 SQIVND (reference sequence). V lost 7 bases and J lost 4, with 16 bases in between. This CDR3 is 14 amino acids long. The CDR3 DNA follows: TGTGCCAGTACCACCAACGGCGGAGTCACTGAAGCTTTCTTT. As protein: CASTTNGGVTEAFF.

This rearrangement joins TRBV6-5 to TRBJ2-1; TRBD2 matches at 7 bases. This CDR3 has 15 amino acids. Germline V gives CDR1 MNHEY, CDR2 SVGAGI. The junction had 7 bases not matched to a gene; V was cut back by 6 bases and J by 2 bases. DNA of the CDR3: TGTGCCAGCAGAAAGCCTAGCGGCCCCTACAATGAGCAGTTCTTC. Translating gives CASRKPSGPYNEQFF.

This rearrangement joins TRBV7-2 to TRBJ2-7, with 12 bases identical to TRBD2. CDR1 and CDR2 from the germline V gene are SGHTA and FQGNSA. V shed 5 bases and J 4 bases; nucleotides not matched to a gene: 6. The CDR3 loop spans 15 amino acids. Here the CDR3 reads CASSLTSGSQYEQYF. The CDR3 nucleotides are TGTGCCAGCAGCCTGACTAGCGGGAGCCAATACGAGCAGTACTTC.

The chain combines TRBV7-6 with TRBJ1-4; D not resolved. Germline loops: CDR1 SGHVS, CDR2 FNYEAQ. The V end was cut by 0 bases, the J end by 4 bases, with 6 bases between. CDR3 length: 14 amino acids. As DNA, the CDR3 is TGTGCCAGCAGCTTAGCCCACAATAATGAAAAACTGTTTTTT. This sequence encodes CASSLAHNNEKLFF.

The gene calls are TRBV5-6 and TRBJ2-1, with 7 bases that match TRBD1. The CDR3 spans 16 residues. V shed 4 bases and J 4 bases; nucleotides not matched to a gene: 11. Per the germline V gene, CDR1 is SGHDT and CDR2 is YYEEEE. As DNA, the CDR3 is TGTGCCAGCAGCGATAGCAGGGGGTCGAATTACAATGAGCAGTTCTTC. This sequence encodes CASSDSRGSNYNEQFF.

This clone was counted only a few times. CDR3 sequence (DNA): TGTGCCAGCAGCTCGGAAACAGGGGGCTTTTACTCTGGAAACACCATATATTTT. Protein: CASSSETGGFYSGNTIYF. The chain combines TRBV7-9 with TRBJ1-3, with 9 bases matching TRBD1. The CDR3 is made up of 18 amino acids. With V trimmed by 4 bases and J by 0 bases, 10 bases remained unmatched. Germline assignment: CDR1 SEHNR and CDR2 FQNEAQ (reference sequence).

Worth noting for this clone: The same CDR3 arises from other DNA sequences in this sample as well. V gene TRBV18 combines with J gene TRBJ1-4; D gene unclear. Per the germline V gene, CDR1 is KGHSH and CDR2 is LQKENI. Trimming removed 1 base from V and 8 bases from J, with 8 bases in between. The CDR3 runs 13 residues. The CDR3 DNA is TGTGCCAGCTCACCACAGGGAGGCGAAAAACTGTTTTTT. Protein: CASSPQGGEKLFF.

Comments on this clone: This same CDR3 is encoded by further DNA sequences in the sample. The V gene is TRBV10-2, the J gene TRBJ1-2; 7 bases align to TRBD1. This CDR3 has 13 residues. Trimming removed 4 bases from V and 3 bases from J; junction bases left unmatched: 2. Germline V gives CDR1 WSHSY, CDR2 SAAADI. CDR3 DNA sequence: TGCGCCAGCAGTGGGACAGGCGACTATGGCTACACCTTC. The encoded protein is CASSGTGDYGYTF.

CDR3 coding DNA: TGCGCCAGCAGCCTACCCGGGACAAGAGGGCCCCTCAATCAGCCCCAGCATTTT. Residues: CASSLPGTRGPLNQPQHF. This chain links TRBV4-1 with TRBJ1-5; a possible D gene is TRBD1 (6 bases). Germline values: CDR1 MGHRA, CDR2 YSYEKL. The CDR3 extends over 18 amino acids. V lost 4 bases to trimming and J lost 3 bases, with 22 bases between them.